The 6 T cell receptor beta chains in this list originate from one sample, sequenced in a study of radiation and T cells in renal cell carcinoma. Method: immunoSEQ multiplex PCR; TCRdb's copy keeps in-frame clones and lacks some. The top ten hold more than 5.5% of the sample, which has more than 75,000 clones, over 65% seen once. Time point described: baseline pretreatment blood. Treatment: 15 Gy SBRT to primary tumor, nephrectomy 4 weeks later. The source material was blood, sampled from a patient whose treatment included radiotherapy and nephrectomy. These receptors all stem from a man aged 55 to 70 with renal cell carcinoma.

The rearrangement uses TRBV4-1 and TRBJ2-5; D possibly corresponds to TRBD1 (7 bases). The better agreement between TRBJ2-7 and the DNA end casts doubt on the J call. This CDR3 comprises 15 residues. CDR1 is MGHRA, CDR2 YSYEKL, per germline. CDR3 nucleotides: TGCGCCAGCAGCCAAGGGCAGGGGGGAACCTACGAGCAGTACTTC. Translated, it gives CASSQGQGGTYEQYF.

V is TRBV10-1 and J is TRBJ2-3; 7 bases agree with TRBD2. Germline CDR1 and CDR2: WNHNN and SYGVQD (reference sequence). The CDR3 length is 13 residues. V gave up 9 bases and J gave up 5 bases; unmatched junction bases: 8. This chain's CDR3 is CARPGGCLDTQYF. CDR3 in DNA: TGCGCCAGACCCGGGGGGTGTTTAGATACGCAGTATTTT.

The chain combines TRBV5-1 with TRBJ2-7; 13 nucleotides align to TRBD2. The V gene's germline CDR1 is SGHRS and CDR2 YFSETQ. J lost 5 bases, V lost 4 bases, and 9 bases had no gene match. The CDR3 is 16 amino acids. This CDR3 is CASSQGLAGVLHEQYF. The DNA for the CDR3 is TGCGCCAGCAGCCAAGGACTAGCGGGAGTACTGCACGAGCAGTACTTC.

The V gene is TRBV7-9, the J gene TRBJ2-5, with D uncertain. V dropped 1 base and J dropped 1 base, with 10 bases sitting between them. The CDR3 covers 15 residues. Germline V gene lookup returns CDR1 SEHNR and CDR2 FQNEAQ (reference sequence). The CDR3 nucleotides are TGTGCCAGCAGCTTAGAAATGCGGTCCCAAGAGACCCAGTACTTC. This sequence encodes CASSLEMRSQETQYF.

The gene calls are TRBV6-5 and TRBJ2-7; either TRBD1 or TRBD2 may fit D (6 bases each). The V gene lost 9 bases and the J gene lost 6 bases, with 9 bases spanning the gap. The CDR3 is 10 residues long. Germline V gene data show CDR1 as MNHEY and CDR2 as SVGAGI. The CDR3 loop is CASRGLEQYF. In DNA, the CDR3 is TGTGCCAGTCGGGGGCTCGAGCAGTACTTC.

The gene calls are TRBV6-6 and TRBJ1-4; perhaps TRBD1 as D (5 bases). CDR1 is MNHNY, CDR2 SVGAGI, per germline (reference sequence). The V gene lost 7 bases and the J gene lost 2 bases, with 11 bases spanning the gap. The CDR3 extends over 14 amino acids. The CDR3 DNA reads TGTGCCAGCACCGGCAGGGCCACTAATGAAAAACTGTTTTTT. The encoded protein is CASTGRATNEKLFF.